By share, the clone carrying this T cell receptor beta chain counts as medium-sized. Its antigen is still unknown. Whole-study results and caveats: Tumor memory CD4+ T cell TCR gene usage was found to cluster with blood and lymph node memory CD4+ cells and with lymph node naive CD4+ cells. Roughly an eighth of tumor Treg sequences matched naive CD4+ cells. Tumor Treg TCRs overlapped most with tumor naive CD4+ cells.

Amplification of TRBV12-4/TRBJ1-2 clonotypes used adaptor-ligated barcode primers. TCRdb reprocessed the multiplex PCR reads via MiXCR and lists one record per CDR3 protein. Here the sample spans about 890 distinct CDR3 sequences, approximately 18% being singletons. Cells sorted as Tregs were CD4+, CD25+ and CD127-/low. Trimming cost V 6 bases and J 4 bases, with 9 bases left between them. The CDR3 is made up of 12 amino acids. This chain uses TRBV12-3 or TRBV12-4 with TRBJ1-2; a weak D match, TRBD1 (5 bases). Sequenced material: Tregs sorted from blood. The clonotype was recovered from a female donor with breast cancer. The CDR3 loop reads CASSQGVYGYTF. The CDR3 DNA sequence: TGTGCCAGCAGCCAGGGAGTCTATGGCTACACCTTC.